This T cell receptor (beta chain) was recovered during a study of cytomegalovirus exposure and HLA in healthy donors. Study observations and caveats: Per published reports, the classifier diagnosed cytomegalovirus status with high specificity and sensitivity. Most of the CMV-associated TCR beta chains (in a later analysis) appeared to be HLA-restricted.

In regard to this clone: Its specificity is not known.

PCR primers comprised 60 Vbeta and 13 Jbeta primers. The data were produced by immunoSEQ multiplex PCR, yet TCRdb's version contains in-frame clones alone and is incomplete. The sample includes 110,000 to 150,000 clones, roughly 85% of them seen just once. CDR1 MNHNY and CDR2 SVGAGI come from the germline V gene (reference sequence). The ends were cut back, 8 bases at V and 2 bases at J, with 10 bases in the middle. The CDR3 totals 13 residues. The source is a male donor in good health and CMV-seronegative. Sequencing was carried out using PBMCs. The chain joins TRBV6-6 to TRBJ2-1; possibly TRBD1 for D (5 bases). The CDR3 DNA reads as TGTGCCAGCGGACCGACAGCCTACAATGAGCAGTTCTTC. It encodes CASGPTAYNEQFF.